Each of the 8 T cell receptor beta chains below was sequenced from the same sample in a study of beta chain features in type 1 diabetes. Study results and limitations: A moderate, significant TCRB CDR3 shortening appeared in type 1 diabetes across four CD4+ subsets.

The authors reverse transcribed all of the isolated RNA, so sequencing captured expressed TCRB transcripts. The method was immunoSEQ multiplex PCR; TCRdb's version includes in-frame clones alone and lacks a portion of them. The sample records about 300,000 clones, roughly 14% being singletons. Their target antigens are unknown. The sample taken for sequencing was naive CD4+ T cells from blood. All receptors derive from a woman in her late teens or twenties with type 1 diabetes.

This clone was observed a few times. The gene calls are TRBV29-1 and TRBJ2-4; D is undetermined. The CDR3 extends over 14 amino acids. The ends were cut back, 4 bases at V and 0 bases at J, with 10 bases in the middle. CDR1 and CDR2 (germline): SQVTM, ANQGSEA. CDR3 protein: CSVAPRLAKNIQYF. The CDR3 region has the DNA TGCAGCGTTGCGCCCCGGTTAGCCAAAAACATTCAGTACTTC.

The chain joins TRBV30 to TRBJ1-5; 9 nucleotides agree with TRBD1. The germline CDR1 and CDR2 sequences are GTSNPN and SVGIG (reference sequence). J gave up 4 bases and V 7 bases, and 2 bases lay outside the gene matches. This CDR3 region has 12 residues. The CDR3: CAYDRGNQPQHF. The CDR3 region has the DNA TGTGCCTATGACAGGGGGAATCAGCCCCAGCATTTT.

This clone was picked up a small number of times. The chain recombines TRBV28 with TRBJ2-7; 10 positions match TRBD2. The CDR3 is 15 amino acids. Trimming removed 6 bases from V and 2 bases from J; junction bases left unmatched: 7. CDR1 is MDHEN and CDR2 is SYDVKM in the germline V gene. The DNA of the CDR3 is TGTGCCAGCAGCCTCGGACTAGCGGCCCCCTACGAGCAGTACGTC. Protein product: CASSLGLAAPYEQYV.

This clone was seen a few times. This rearrangement joins TRBV7-2 to TRBJ1-5, with D possibly TRBD1 on 6 matching bases. The CDR3 spans 15 residues. V shed 1 base and J shed 3 bases, with 10 bases lying between them. Germline V gives CDR1 SGHTA, CDR2 FQGNSA. The CDR3 nucleotides are TGTGCCAGCAGCTTAGAGGGGGTAAACAATCAGCCCCAGCATTTT. Protein: CASSLEGVNNQPQHF.

This clone came up a few times. V and J are TRBV5-4 and TRBJ2-1, with D possibly being TRBD2 (5 bases). Germline V gene sequence: CDR1 SGHNT, CDR2 YYREEE (reference sequence). The CDR3 consists of 15 residues. V gave up 0 bases and J gave up 2 bases, with 9 bases separating them. In nucleotides, the CDR3 is TGTGCCAGCAGCTTGGCGGACTTAACCTACAATGAGCAGTTCTTC. Its translation: CASSLADLTYNEQFF.

This clone was recorded a few times. The rearrangement links TRBV29-1 to TRBJ1-5, with D unclear. This CDR3 has 13 amino acids. V shed 4 bases and J shed 0 bases, with 7 bases lying between them. CDR1 is SQVTM, CDR2 ANQGSEA, per germline. CDR3 residues: CSVASDSNQPQHF. The CDR3 nucleotides are TGCAGCGTTGCCAGTGATAGCAATCAGCCCCAGCATTTT. The entire variable domain, with the rest obtained from reference TRBV29-1 and TRBJ1-5, is as follows: SAVISQKPSRDICQRGTSLTIQCQVDSQVTMMFWYRQQPGQSLTLIATANQGSEATYESGFVIDKFPISRPNLTFSTLTVSNMSPEDSSIYLCSVASDSNQPQHFGDGTRLSIL.

This clone was picked up a small number of times. The chain couples TRBV7-9 to TRBJ2-7; tentatively, D is TRBD1 (6 bases). This CDR3 comprises 14 residues. Germline CDR1 reads SEHNR; CDR2 reads FQNEAQ (reference sequence). With 1 base removed from V and 2 bases from J, the gap between germline ends came to 9 bases. The CDR3 loop is CASSLGTAPYEQYF. The DNA of the CDR3 is TGTGCCAGCAGCTTAGGGACAGCTCCCTACGAGCAGTACTTC. The complete variable domain, with remaining parts taken from reference TRBV7-9 and TRBJ2-7, reads DTGVSQNPRHKITKRGQNVTFRCDPISEHNRLYWYRQTLGQGPEFLTYFQNEAQLEKSRLLSDRFSAERPKGSFSTLEIQRTEQGDSAMYLCASSLGTAPYEQYFGPGTRLTVT.

This clone appeared a few times. The chain recombines TRBV18 with TRBJ2-3; 10 positions match TRBD2. With 0 bases clipped from V and 6 bases from J, the junction kept 6 bases outside the gene matches. Germline CDR1 KGHSH, CDR2 LQKENI. This CDR3 spans 16 amino acids. CDR3 sequence (DNA): TGTGCCAGCTCACCACCCATAGCGGGAGGATCGGATACGCAGTATTTT. It specifies CASSPPIAGGSDTQYF.